This T cell receptor beta chain stems from a study of T cell changes during pregnancy in multiple sclerosis. Trimming shortened V by 7 bases and J by 3 bases, and 16 bases separated the two germline ends. Germline lookup yields CDR1 SGHDN and CDR2 FVKESK. The CDR3 loop spans 15 amino acids. Assay used: immunoSEQ multiplex PCR; TCRdb lists only in-frame clones, some missing. The data contain 45,000 to 70,000 clones, approximately 90% of them singletons. Sequenced here: peripheral blood, sampled in the third trimester of pregnancy. This chain links TRBV14 with TRBJ2-1, with D possibly TRBD2 on 7 matching bases. This clonotype originated in a female donor in good health, enrolled as a control in a pregnancy study. CDR3 coding DNA: TGTGCCAGCAATAAACAGGGCGGGGGCTACAATGAGCAGTTCTTC. This sequence encodes CASNKQGGGYNEQFF.